One T cell receptor beta chain is described in this entry. This clone occurred a few times. No antigen is known for it. Base qualities are not recorded, but no much larger clone differs from it by a single base. To prepare the library, the immunoSEQ multiplex PCR assay was applied. The source study handled its data this way. A statistical classification framework was built to diagnose cytomegalovirus status from the catalog of TCR beta chain sequences. In its TCRdb copy, this immuneACCESS table keeps in-frame sequences only and misses some clones. Where compared with another copy, unresolved V genes explain less than half of these, and the others have no known cause. V and J calls and clone size are as listed in that table; D and trimming were resolved from the DNA. The sample has tens of thousands of clones on record, roughly 91% of them singletons. The leading ten clones occupy roughly 1.9% of the sample.

The data were taken from a study of cytomegalovirus exposure and HLA in healthy donors (TCRdb year 2017). Looking at the study overall: The 650 to 800 repertoires of the first cohort and the 110 or so validation repertoires were produced on the same platform, according to a later analysis. The aim of the study was to test whether cataloging public T cell receptors could identify signatures of past pathogen exposure. Besides the first cohort of approximately 670 subjects, a separate validation cohort made up of 120 different subjects was used. To predict cytomegalovirus infection status, the study combined high-throughput TCR immunosequencing, statistical association of individual TCRs with disease status, and machine learning.

The donors belonged to the validation cohort of about 120 subjects, which was separate from the 666-subject first cohort. Via the germline V gene (reference sequence), CDR1 is WNHNN and CDR2 SYGVQD. Trimming removed 5 bases from V and 0 bases from J; the gene matches leave 0 bases unexplained. There are 13 amino acids in the CDR3, from cysteine to phenylalanine inclusive. The sequence is cut down to CDR3 DNA, 39 bases in frame from base 1. Study-wide findings and limitations: Most TCR sequences were observed very rarely across donors, whereas some public TCRs were present in many individuals. A total of 150 to 200 TCR beta chains were listed by the study as associated with cytomegalovirus. In vitro tests confirmed that three of the cytomegalovirus-associated TCR beta chains recognize cytomegalovirus antigens. Cytomegalovirus status was reported to be diagnosed by the classifier with high specificity and sensitivity in both the original and validation cohorts. Of the cluster scores, around 95% were above 0 in a later analysis, which found that TCRs clustered in the first cohort also tended to co-occur in the 120 validation repertoires. A later analysis lacked HLA typing for the validation cohort, so it scored co-occurrence in that cohort across all 110 or so repertoires. The authors suggested that the approach could potentially be generalized to other disease states and immunological phenotypes.

The sequenced sample consisted of PBMCs. This TCR came from a man aged 25 to 45 in good health and CMV-seronegative. The sequence links TRBV10-1 to TRBJ2-7; 8 junctional bases match TRBD2. The CDR3 is CASSSGGSYEQYF. Here is the DNA: TGCGCCAGCAGTAGCGGGGGCTCCTACGAGCAGTACTTC.